One sample yielded the 24 T cell receptor beta chains listed below, sequenced in a study (dated by TCRdb to between 2014 and 2017). Tregs were isolated as CD4+CD25+CD127-/low cells. Receptor amplification or capture employed 5' RACE. Sequenced on an Illumina MiSeq. TCRdb cleaned the public reads at Q25 with fastp, built clones with MiXCR and kept in-frame beta chains. Each entry merges the rows of one CDR3 protein and shows their most common DNA and genes. The sample table holds 62,000 or so distinct CDR3 sequences, of which roughly 28% were seen once. 2.2% of the sample is in the top ten clones. Sequenced sample: tumor-infiltrating Tregs sorted from the breast tumor. Every receptor here comes from a female donor with breast cancer.

This clonotype was observed a handful of times. This chain uses TRBV12-3 or TRBV12-4 with TRBJ1-1; D is possibly TRBD1 (5 bases). V lost 5 bases and J 6 bases, leaving 16 bases between the germline ends. CDR3 length equals 14 residues. The chain's CDR3 is CASSGGGVLPEAFF. The CDR3 DNA is TGTGCCAGCAGTGGAGGAGGGGTTTTGCCTGAAGCTTTCTTT.

The chain is built from TRBV25-1 and TRBJ1-1; a possible D gene is TRBD1 (5 bases). V lost 3 bases and J lost 1, with 12 bases in between. CDR1 MGHDK and CDR2 SYGVNS come from the germline V gene. CDR3 length: 15 amino acids. CDR3 amino acids: CASSEFERGNTEAFF. CDR3 sequence (DNA): TGTGCCAGCAGTGAGTTCGAGAGGGGGAACACTGAAGCTTTCTTT.

DNA of the CDR3: TGTGCCAGCAGTAACACCCCGGGACTAGCGGGAGCCTACGAGCAGTACTTC. As protein: CASSNTPGLAGAYEQYF. The chain recombines TRBV6-2 or TRBV6-3 with TRBJ2-7; TRBD2 matches at 14 bases. V dropped 5 bases and J dropped 2; count of bases not matched to a gene: 8. The germline CDR1 and CDR2 sequences are MNHEY and SVGEGT. The CDR3 totals 17 residues.

Of note for this clonotype: Since a much larger clone is just one base distant, this may be a read error. The chain uses TRBV5-1 and TRBJ2-5; perhaps TRBD1 as D (6 bases). Germline V gene data show CDR1 as SGHRS and CDR2 as YFSETQ. The CDR3 sequence is 14 residues long. In DNA, the CDR3 is TGCACCAGCAGCCCGAGTCTAGGGGGAGAGACCCAGTACTTC. It yields the protein CTSSPSLGGETQYF. The whole variable domain, filled in from reference TRBV5-1 and TRBJ2-5, reads KAGVTQTPRYLIKTRGQQVTLSCSPISGHRSVSWYQQTPGQGLQFLFEYFSETQRNKGNFPGRFSGRQFSNSRSEMNVSTLELGDSALYLCTSSPSLGGETQYFGPGTRLLVL.

The V and J genes are TRBV30 and TRBJ1-5; no definite D call. V was cut by 0 bases and J by 0 bases, with 18 bases left in between. CDR3 length equals 18 residues. Germline V CDR1 and CDR2: GTSNPN, SVGIG (reference sequence). CDR3 nucleotide sequence: TGTGCCTGGAGTGTAATCGGCACCACCTTGACTAGCAATCAGCCCCAGCATTTT. Encoded protein: CAWSVIGTTLTSNQPQHF.

The rearrangement joins TRBV20-1 to TRBJ2-5; 10 bases are shared with TRBD2. Germline V gives CDR1 DFQATT, CDR2 SNEGSKA (reference sequence). The CDR3 extends over 17 amino acids. V lost 2 bases, J lost 5 bases, and 14 bases stayed unmatched. The CDR3 DNA follows: TGCAGTGCTAGAATCATAGCGGGAGGAGGGACCACGGAGACCCAGTACTTC. Amino acid sequence: CSARIIAGGGTTETQYF.

The table lists this clonotype with a few counts. J is TRBJ2-5 and V is TRBV5-1; 7 bases fit TRBD1. This CDR3 is built from 14 residues. Germline trimming cut 6 bases from V and 0 bases from J; bases unmatched to any gene: 5. Germline lookup yields CDR1 SGHRS and CDR2 YFSETQ. Here the CDR3 reads CASNLQGNQETQYF. CDR3 bases: TGCGCCAGCAACTTACAGGGGAACCAAGAGACCCAGTACTTC.

The chain joins TRBV12-3 or TRBV12-4 to TRBJ1-1, with TRBD1 matching 10 bases. The V gene end was trimmed by 7 bases and the J gene end by 5 bases; junction bases not matched to a gene: 7. The CDR3 extends over 14 amino acids. The CDR3 bases are TGTGCCAGCACCCGGACAGGGGGGTGGACTGAAGCTTTCTTT. It is translated as CASTRTGGWTEAFF.

This clonotype occurred once. The chain couples TRBV11-2 to TRBJ2-5, with 8 nucleotides matching TRBD2. This CDR3 is built from 15 residues. Germline V gene lookup returns CDR1 SGHAT and CDR2 FQNNGV. V was clipped by 0 bases and J by 7 bases; unmatched bases: 7. CDR3 residues: CASSLETSGWGTQYF. CDR3 nucleotides: TGTGCCAGCAGCTTAGAAACTAGCGGTTGGGGGACCCAGTACTTC. The variable domain in full, completed from reference TRBV11-2 and TRBJ2-5, reads EAGVAQSPRYKIIEKRQSVAFWCNPISGHATLYWYQQILGQGPKLLIQFQNNGVVDDSQLPKDRFSAERLKGVDSTLKIQPAKLEDSAVYLCASSLETSGWGTQYFGPGTRLLVL.

The rearrangement uses TRBV20-1 and TRBJ2-4; D uncertain. Germline V CDR1 and CDR2: DFQATT, SNEGSKA (reference sequence). The CDR3 runs to 11 residues. V lost 3 bases to trimming and J lost 7 bases, with 7 bases between them. The CDR3 reads CSASVSNIQYF. DNA for the CDR3: TGCAGTGCTAGTGTCTCCAACATTCAGTACTTC.

The table lists this clonotype with a count of one. The CDR3 sequence: CSVGNPTGSETQYF. The CDR3 nucleotides read TGCAGTGTGGGAAATCCGACCGGTTCGGAGACCCAGTACTTC. The gene calls are TRBV20-1 and TRBJ2-5, with D uncertain. The germline gives CDR1 DFQATT, CDR2 SNEGSKA (reference sequence). This CDR3 is 14 amino acids long. Trimming removed 7 bases at V and 5 bases at J, with 20 bases between.

The chain employs TRBV7-9 and TRBJ2-3; D gene ambiguous. V was shortened by 6 bases and J by 9 bases, with 16 bases between the two germline ends. Per germline, CDR1 SEHNR and CDR2 FQNEAQ (reference sequence). CDR3 length: 13 residues. DNA of the CDR3: TGTGCCAGCAGACCTAGGGCGTCGCAAACGCAGTATTTT. As protein: CASRPRASQTQYF.

This clonotype was recorded once. V and J are TRBV29-1 and TRBJ1-2; TRBD1 matches 8 bases. V lost 6 bases and J lost 3; bases outside the gene matches: 6. CDR1 is SQVTM, CDR2 ANQGSEA, per germline. CDR3 length: 13 amino acids. CDR3 region: CSVEIQGDYGYTF. The CDR3 nucleotides are TGCAGCGTAGAGATACAGGGGGACTATGGCTACACCTTC.

As to this clonotype: A single base separates this from a much larger clone, so it may be a read error. V usage is TRBV4-3 and J usage is TRBJ2-2; D is perhaps TRBD1 (6 bases). This CDR3 has 16 residues. The germline gives CDR1 LGHNA, CDR2 YSLEER. Here the CDR3 reads CASGQDSQQGTGELFF. The CDR3 coding sequence is TGCGCCAGCGGCCAAGACTCCCAACAGGGAACCGGGGAGCTGTTTTTT.

There are a few counts of this clonotype. This chain joins TRBV13 and TRBJ1-2; 12 bases map to TRBD1. The CDR3 runs 14 residues. The J segment lost 11 bases and the V segment lost 3 bases, leaving 7 bases of the junction unmatched. Per germline, CDR1 PRHDT and CDR2 FYEKMQ (reference sequence). This CDR3 reads CASSFRGQGAVYTF. The CDR3 DNA sequence: TGTGCCAGCAGCTTCAGGGGACAGGGGGCCGTTTACACCTTC.

This clonotype has ten or more counts. The chain is built from TRBV6-6 and TRBJ1-3; D gene ambiguous. The CDR3 spans 12 residues. V gave up 4 bases and J gave up 4 bases, with 5 bases separating them. Germline assignment: CDR1 MNHNY and CDR2 SVGAGI (reference sequence). The CDR3 loop reads CASSLVGNTIYF. CDR3 bases: TGTGCCAGCAGTTTGGTAGGAAACACCATATATTTT.

The V call is TRBV4-1, the J call TRBJ1-1, with D perhaps matching TRBD1 (6 bases). Trimming took off 2 bases at V and 0 bases at J, with 10 bases between the two ends. This CDR3 is 15 amino acids long. Germline loops: CDR1 MGHRA, CDR2 YSYEKL. As DNA, the CDR3 is TGCGCCAGCAGCCAATCTGGACAGTTGAACACTGAAGCTTTCTTT. Translated, it gives CASSQSGQLNTEAFF.

This clonotype has ten or more counts. The chain links TRBV5-1 to TRBJ2-2; D unresolved. The CDR3 extends over 15 amino acids. V lost 4 bases and J lost 5, with 15 bases in between. Germline V gene lookup returns CDR1 SGHRS and CDR2 YFSETQ. CDR3 sequence (DNA): TGCGCCAGCAGCGATGCTACAGCACCTACCGGGGAGCTGTTTTTT. Translated, it gives CASSDATAPTGELFF.

There are many counts of this clonotype. The chain employs TRBV5-1 and TRBJ2-1; D possibly corresponds to TRBD2 (6 bases). V was clipped by 1 base and J by 0 bases, with 14 bases between them. This CDR3 is 17 amino acids long. Germline assignment: CDR1 SGHRS and CDR2 YFSETQ. The CDR3 loop reads CASSLRPEGLSYNEQFF. CDR3 nucleotides: TGCGCCAGCAGCTTGAGGCCGGAGGGCCTCTCCTACAATGAGCAGTTCTTC.

In its sample, this clonotype was seen a few times. The CDR3 loop reads CASSYGGPKRSGANVLTF. CDR3 sequence (DNA): TGTGCCAGCAGCTACGGAGGTCCAAAACGCTCTGGGGCCAACGTCCTGACTTTC. The chain employs TRBV7-9 and TRBJ2-6, with a tentative D call TRBD2 (5 bases). CDR3 size: 18 residues. Per germline, CDR1 SEHNR and CDR2 FQNEAQ (reference sequence). The germline V and J ends were trimmed by 4 bases and 0 bases, with 16 bases remaining between them. The full variable domain, with the rest looked up from reference TRBV7-9 and TRBJ2-6, is DTGVSQNPRHKITKRGQNVTFRCDPISEHNRLYWYRQTLGQGPEFLTYFQNEAQLEKSRLLSDRFSAERPKGSFSTLEIQRTEQGDSAMYLCASSYGGPKRSGANVLTFGAGSRLTVL.

This chain joins TRBV5-1 and TRBJ1-4; D is uncertain. The germline CDR1 and CDR2 sequences are SGHRS and YFSETQ. V dropped 3 bases and J dropped 5 bases, with 11 bases sitting between them. This CDR3 region has 14 residues. CDR3 DNA sequence: TGCGCCAGCAGCTCTATTCTGGAGAATGAAAAACTGTTTTTT. It specifies CASSSILENEKLFF.

This clonotype was seen a few times. The chain has TRBV3-1 and TRBJ2-5; D gene uncertain. This CDR3 has 12 residues. V lost 4 bases to trimming and J lost 7 bases, with 10 bases between them. CDR1 is LGHDT and CDR2 is YNNKEL in the germline V gene (reference sequence). Here the CDR3 reads CASSPRKWTQYF. The CDR3 coding sequence is TGTGCCAGCAGCCCACGTAAATGGACCCAGTACTTC.

The J gene is TRBJ2-1, the V gene TRBV29-1; 12 bases are a match to TRBD2. The CDR3 is made up of 17 amino acids. Trimming removed 0 bases from V and 0 bases from J; junction bases left unmatched: 3. CDR1 is SQVTM and CDR2 is ANQGSEA in the germline V gene. CDR3 sequence reads: CSVEDGLAGRSYNEQFF. For the CDR3, the DNA is TGCAGCGTTGAAGATGGACTAGCGGGACGCTCCTACAATGAGCAGTTCTTC.

V usage is TRBV7-6 and J usage is TRBJ2-1; D uncertain. V was cut by 2 bases and J by 0 bases, with 8 bases left in between. Germline V gene data show CDR1 as SGHVS and CDR2 as FNYEAQ. The length of the CDR3 is 15 residues. The DNA of the CDR3 is TGTGCCAGCAGCTTACGGAGCGCCTCCTACAATGAGCAGTTCTTC. It codes for CASSLRSASYNEQFF.